The clone carrying this T cell receptor (beta chain) was seen ten or more times. What it binds is unknown. This CDR3 is 15 amino acids long. CDR1 and CDR2 from the germline V gene are DFQATT and SNEGSKA (reference sequence). V dropped 3 bases and J dropped 8 bases, with 19 bases sitting between them. This entry comes from a study of T-cell reconstitution after alpha-beta-depleted transplantation in children. Preparation of the TCRbeta library used unique molecular identifiers. TCRdb processed the PCR reads anew with MiXCR; each CDR3 protein has one entry. The data contain about 490,000 distinct CDR3 sequences, over 9.5% of them singletons. Study-wide results and limits: In some patients, recipient T cells and intrathymic progenitors surviving conditioning explained high day-60 diversity.

The receptor's source is a child aged 2-15 years with inherited bone marrow failure, due to receive a stem cell transplant. Here the sequenced sample was PBMCs, taken before TCRalphabeta/CD19-depleted stem cell transplant. This rearrangement joins TRBV20-1 to TRBJ1-4; D is undetermined. The CDR3 nucleotides are TGCAGTGCTAGGGGTGGTGCGACCTCGACCGAAAAACTGTTTTTT. Its translation is CSARGGATSTEKLFF.